The 14 T cell receptor beta chains below all came from one sample that was sequenced in a study of metastatic and nonmetastatic thyroid tumors. Through MiXCR, TCRdb re-clonotyped the PCR reads. Among tens of thousands of clones listed, about 13% were seen once. No treatment had been given to any patient before thyroid surgery. Sequenced material: blood. Receptors were obtained from a female donor with papillary thyroid cancer or a benign thyroid nodule (not recorded which). Some clones in this sample may be carry-over from other donors' samples.

This clone was detected ten times or more. This chain joins TRBV7-8 and TRBJ2-3; the match to TRBD1 covers 7 bases. V lost 0 bases and J lost 2; bases outside the gene matches: 2. The CDR3 has 15 residues. Looked up from germline, CDR1 is SGHVS and CDR2 is FQNEAQ. The CDR3 sequence is CASSLAGTVTDTQYF. The CDR3 DNA reads TGTGCCAGCAGCTTAGCGGGGACAGTCACAGATACGCAGTATTTT.

The table lists this clone with many counts. The V gene is TRBV4-3, the J gene TRBJ2-2; 9 bases line up with TRBD2. Germline-derived CDR1 and CDR2 are LGHNA and YSLEER. The CDR3 totals 17 residues. The ends lost 3 bases at V and 5 bases at J; junction bases unmatched: 10. The CDR3 region has the DNA TGCGCCAGCAGCCACCTCTTAGCGGGAGTTTATACCGGGGAGCTGTTTTTT. Protein: CASSHLLAGVYTGELFF.

This clone showed up many times. The chain couples TRBV6-2 or TRBV6-3 to TRBJ2-7, with 10 positions matching TRBD2. This CDR3 is built from 15 residues. Germline V gives CDR1 MNHEY, CDR2 SVGEGT. V shed 4 bases and J 4 bases; nucleotides not matched to a gene: 7. The CDR3 here is CASSSPGLAPYEQYF. CDR3 coding DNA: TGTGCCAGCAGTTCCCCGGGACTAGCGCCTTACGAGCAGTACTTC.

The chain recombines TRBV20-1 with TRBJ2-1, with 9 bases identical to TRBD2. The germline V gene has CDR1 DFQATT and CDR2 SNEGSKA (reference sequence). This CDR3 comprises 15 residues. Trimming removed 2 bases from V and 0 bases from J; junction bases left unmatched: 2. CDR3 residues: CSARNSGSSYNEQFF. The DNA of the CDR3 is TGCAGTGCTAGAAATAGCGGGAGCTCCTACAATGAGCAGTTCTTC.

This rearrangement joins TRBV2 to TRBJ2-7; 9 positions match TRBD2. Germline CDR1 SNHLY, CDR2 FYNNEI. This CDR3 comprises 13 residues. The V and J ends lost 5 bases and 7 bases, in that order; junction bases with no gene match: 6. The CDR3 DNA is TGTGCCAGCAGTTGGGGACTAGCTGAAGAGCAGTACTTC. Translating gives CASSWGLAEEQYF. The full variable domain, rest sourced from reference TRBV2 and TRBJ2-7, is EPEVTQTPSHQVTQMGQEVILRCVPISNHLYFYWYRQILGQKVEFLVSFYNNEISEKSEIFDDQFSVERPDGSNFTLKIRSTKLEDSAMYFCASSWGLAEEQYFGPGTRLTVT.

This clone was recorded many times. The chain employs TRBV11-1 and TRBJ2-1; TRBD1 agrees at 7 bases. Germline CDR1 is SGHAT and CDR2 is FQDESV (reference sequence). With V trimmed by 3 bases and J by 7 bases, 6 bases remained unmatched. The CDR3 is 14 residues long. The CDR3 region is CASSLGQRRNEQFF. CDR3 DNA sequence: TGTGCCAGCAGCTTGGGACAGAGGAGGAATGAGCAGTTCTTC.

The table lists this clone with a few counts. A much more abundant neighbour one base away suggests this may be a read error. In nucleotides, the CDR3 is TGTGCCAGCAGTACACCTCTAGCGGGAGGGATAAAAAACATTCAGTACTTC. Translation gives CASSTPLAGGIKNIQYF. This rearrangement joins TRBV28 to TRBJ2-4; 12 bases are shared with TRBD2. The CDR3 consists of 17 residues. Germline-derived CDR1 and CDR2 are MDHEN and SYDVKM. V lost 5 bases, J lost 4 bases, and 9 bases stayed unmatched.

This clone was detected many times. This chain uses TRBV11-2 with TRBJ1-4; a possible D gene is TRBD1 (6 bases). The ends were cut back, 5 bases at V and 7 bases at J, with 14 bases in the middle. CDR1 is SGHAT and CDR2 is FQNNGV in the germline V gene. The CDR3 spans 14 residues. CDR3 DNA: TGTGCCAGCAGCAACCCAGGGGAGAGTGAAAAACTGTTTTTT. It encodes CASSNPGESEKLFF.

The rearrangement links TRBV29-1 to TRBJ2-3; TRBD1 is a possible D gene (6 bases). V dropped 5 bases and J dropped 0 bases, with 15 bases sitting between them. Germline V CDR1 and CDR2: SQVTM, ANQGSEA. The CDR3 contains 15 residues. The CDR3 sequence is CSVSAGTGSTDTQYF. The CDR3 DNA sequence: TGCAGCGTTAGTGCTGGTACAGGGAGCACAGATACGCAGTATTTT.

This clone was found many times. At one boundary the junction diverges from the germline segment, which might be a read error. V gene TRBV5-1 combines with J gene TRBJ2-1; 10 nucleotides agree with TRBD2. The germline gives CDR1 SGHRS, CDR2 YFSETQ. CDR3 length: 16 amino acids. CDR3 nucleotides: TGCGCCAGCGGCTTGCCCCCTAGCGGGAGTATCGGTGAGCAGTTCTTC. It translates to CASGLPPSGSIGEQFF.

V and J are TRBV4-1 and TRBJ2-7; TRBD1 is a possible D gene (6 bases). Looked up from germline, CDR1 is MGHRA and CDR2 is YSYEKL. This CDR3 region has 17 residues. V was cut by 1 base and J by 6 bases, with 22 bases left in between. CDR3: CASSQGTVGAQPLEQYF. Here the CDR3 DNA reads TGCGCCAGCAGCCAAGGGACAGTTGGCGCCCAGCCTCTCGAGCAGTACTTC.

Ten or more counts support this clone. The V and J genes are TRBV28 and TRBJ2-2; TRBD2 aligns across 10 bases. After removal of 5 bases from V and 6 bases from J, the junction contained 6 bases not matched to a gene. This CDR3 has 15 amino acids. CDR1 is MDHEN and CDR2 is SYDVKM in the germline V gene. CDR3 protein: CASSRAGGGSGELFF. CDR3 bases: TGTGCCAGCAGTAGAGCGGGGGGGGGATCCGGGGAGCTGTTTTTT.

This clone showed up many times. The rearrangement joins TRBV6-1 to TRBJ2-2, with 10 nucleotides matching TRBD2. The junction had 7 bases not matched to a gene; V was cut back by 7 bases and J by 5 bases. The germline V gene has CDR1 MNHNS and CDR2 SASEGT. This CDR3 spans 15 amino acids. The CDR3 here is CASNGLAGATGELFF. The CDR3 region has the DNA TGTGCCAGCAATGGGCTAGCGGGAGCGACCGGGGAGCTGTTTTTT.

This clone was seen ten or more times. V usage is TRBV5-5 and J usage is TRBJ1-4; 7 positions agree with TRBD1. The CDR3 runs to 15 residues. Germline V CDR1 and CDR2: SGHKS, YYEKEE (reference sequence). Losses at the gene ends were 0 bases for V and 6 bases for J; bases not matched to a gene: 5. For the CDR3, the DNA is TGTGCCAGCAGCTTGGAGACAGGGCGATATGAAAAACTGTTTTTT. Translating it yields CASSLETGRYEKLFF.